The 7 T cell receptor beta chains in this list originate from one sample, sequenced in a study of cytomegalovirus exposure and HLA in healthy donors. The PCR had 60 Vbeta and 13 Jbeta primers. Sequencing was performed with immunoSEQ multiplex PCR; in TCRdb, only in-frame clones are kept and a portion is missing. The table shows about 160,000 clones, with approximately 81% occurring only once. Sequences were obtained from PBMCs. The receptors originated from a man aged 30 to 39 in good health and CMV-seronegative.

Here the CDR3 reads CASRSQGNTEAFF. The CDR3 DNA follows: TGTGCCAGCAGATCACAGGGGAACACTGAAGCTTTCTTT. The V gene is TRBV28, the J gene TRBJ1-1; D is possibly TRBD1 (6 bases). V gave up 6 bases and J gave up 1 base, with 9 bases separating them. Per germline, CDR1 MDHEN and CDR2 SYDVKM. The CDR3 extends over 13 amino acids.

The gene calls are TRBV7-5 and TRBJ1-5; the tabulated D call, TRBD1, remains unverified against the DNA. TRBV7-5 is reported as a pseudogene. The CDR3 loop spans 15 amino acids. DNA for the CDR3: TGTGTCAGAAGCGGACAGACAGGGAGCAATCAGCCCCAGCATTTT. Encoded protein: CVRSGQTGSNQPQHF.

CDR3 region: CASSPRGQGGPDTQYF. The CDR3 nucleotides are TGTGCCAGCTCACCAAGAGGGCAGGGGGGTCCAGATACGCAGTATTTT. This chain connects TRBV18 to TRBJ2-3, with D maybe TRBD1 (7 bases). The CDR3 totals 16 residues. Looked up from germline, CDR1 is KGHSH and CDR2 is LQKENI. Trimming shortened V by 2 bases and J by 4 bases, and 16 bases separated the two germline ends.

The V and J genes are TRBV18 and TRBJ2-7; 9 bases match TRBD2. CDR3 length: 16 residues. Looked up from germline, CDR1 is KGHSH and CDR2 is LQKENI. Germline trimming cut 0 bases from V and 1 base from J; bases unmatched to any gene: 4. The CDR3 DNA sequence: TGTGCCAGCTCACCACCTACTAGCGGGCGATCCTACGAGCAGTACTTC. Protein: CASSPPTSGRSYEQYF.

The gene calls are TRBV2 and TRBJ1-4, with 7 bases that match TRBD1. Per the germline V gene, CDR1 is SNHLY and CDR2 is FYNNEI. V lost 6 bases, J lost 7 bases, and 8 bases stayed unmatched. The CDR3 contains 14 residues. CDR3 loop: CASRRGPQGEKLFF. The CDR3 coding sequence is TGTGCCAGCAGGAGGGGGCCTCAGGGTGAAAAACTGTTTTTT.

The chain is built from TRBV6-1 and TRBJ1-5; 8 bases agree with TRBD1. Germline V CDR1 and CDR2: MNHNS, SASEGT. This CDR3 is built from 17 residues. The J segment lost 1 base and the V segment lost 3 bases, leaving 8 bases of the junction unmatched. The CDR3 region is CASSDPRGLRSNQPQHF. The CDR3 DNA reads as TGTGCCAGCAGTGACCCCAGGGGGCTTCGGAGCAATCAGCCCCAGCATTTT.

CDR3 sequence reads: CASSKGLAQSGTDTQYF. As DNA, the CDR3 is TGTGCCAGCAGTAAAGGACTAGCGCAGAGTGGCACAGATACGCAGTATTTT. The rearrangement joins TRBV2 to TRBJ2-3, with 9 bases aligning to TRBD2. Germline V gives CDR1 SNHLY, CDR2 FYNNEI. The V segment lost 5 bases and the J segment 1 base; nucleotides outside the gene matches: 10. This CDR3 region has 17 residues.